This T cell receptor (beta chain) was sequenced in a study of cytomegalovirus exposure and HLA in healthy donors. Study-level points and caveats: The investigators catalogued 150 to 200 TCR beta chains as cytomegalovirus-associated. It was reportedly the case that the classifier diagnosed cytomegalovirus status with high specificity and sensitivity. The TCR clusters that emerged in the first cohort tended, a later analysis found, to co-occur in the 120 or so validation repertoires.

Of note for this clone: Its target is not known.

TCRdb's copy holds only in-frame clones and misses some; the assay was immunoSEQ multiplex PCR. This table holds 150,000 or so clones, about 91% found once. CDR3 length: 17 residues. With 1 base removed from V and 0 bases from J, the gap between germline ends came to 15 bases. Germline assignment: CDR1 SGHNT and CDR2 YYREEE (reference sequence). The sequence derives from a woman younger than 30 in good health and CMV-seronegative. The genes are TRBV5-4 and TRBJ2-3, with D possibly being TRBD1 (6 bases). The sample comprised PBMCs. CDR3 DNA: TGTGCCAGCAGCTTGATAGGGGGTTTCCCTAGCACAGATACGCAGTATTTT. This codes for CASSLIGGFPSTDTQYF.